This TCR beta chain was identified in a study of T cells in Graves' hyperthyroidism and ophthalmopathy. What was amplified from RNA transcripts were TCR beta CDR3 regions. TCR CDR3 regions were first amplified by RT-PCR with HTBI primers. TCRdb redid the calling of the multiplex PCR reads with MiXCR, one entry per CDR3 protein. The top ten hold under 55% of the sample, which has under 400,000 distinct CDR3 sequences, 18% seen once. J lost 3 bases, V lost 6 bases, and 7 bases had no gene match. The CDR3 spans 16 residues. CDR1 and CDR2 from the germline V gene are SGHAT and FQNNGV. The genes are TRBV11-2 and TRBJ2-3; 12 nucleotides align to TRBD2. Specimen: blood. The receptor comes from a woman between 50 and 59 years old with Graves' hyperthyroidism. As DNA, the CDR3 is TGTGCCAGCAGTCACGGGACTAGCGGGCCAACAGATACGCAGTATTTT. Its protein is CASSHGTSGPTDTQYF.